The clone carrying this T cell receptor (beta chain) appeared a single time. Its specificity is unknown. The data are from a study of cytomegalovirus exposure and HLA in healthy donors. V lost 3 bases and J lost 0, with 18 bases in between. The CDR3 spans 18 residues. Germline V gene sequence: CDR1 KGHSH, CDR2 LQKENI. General study points: In a later analysis, CMV-associated beta chains were mostly HLA-associated, it appeared. Reports indicate that TCR beta sequences accurately predicted the HLA-A and HLA-B alleles of most subjects.

At sampling all donors were nominally healthy, likely with unrecorded immune exposures. The PCR was carried out with 60 Vbeta primers and 13 Jbeta primers. Data came from immunoSEQ multiplex PCR; TCRdb stores just in-frame clones and leaves some out. The sample includes roughly 120,000 clones, 74% of them seen just once. V is TRBV18 and J is TRBJ2-1; D perhaps matches TRBD1 (6 bases). The sequence came from a woman in her forties or fifties in good health and CMV-seropositive. Sequenced material: PBMCs. CDR3 protein: CASSPNSAGAHSYNEQFF. CDR3 DNA sequence: TGTGCCAGCTCACCCAATTCCGCAGGGGCCCACTCCTACAATGAGCAGTTCTTC.